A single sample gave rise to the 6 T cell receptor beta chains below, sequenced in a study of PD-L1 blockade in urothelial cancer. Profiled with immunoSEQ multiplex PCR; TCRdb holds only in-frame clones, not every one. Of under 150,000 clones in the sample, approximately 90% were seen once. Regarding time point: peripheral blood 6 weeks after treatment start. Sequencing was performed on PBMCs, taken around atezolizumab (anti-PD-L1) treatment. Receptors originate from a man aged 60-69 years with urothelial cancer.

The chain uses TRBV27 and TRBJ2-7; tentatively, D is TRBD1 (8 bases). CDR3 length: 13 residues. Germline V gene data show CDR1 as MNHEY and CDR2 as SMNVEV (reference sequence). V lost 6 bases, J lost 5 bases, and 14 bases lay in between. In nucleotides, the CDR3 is TGTGCCAGCAGGCGGACAGGGAGGGACGAGCAGTACTTC. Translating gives CASRRTGRDEQYF.

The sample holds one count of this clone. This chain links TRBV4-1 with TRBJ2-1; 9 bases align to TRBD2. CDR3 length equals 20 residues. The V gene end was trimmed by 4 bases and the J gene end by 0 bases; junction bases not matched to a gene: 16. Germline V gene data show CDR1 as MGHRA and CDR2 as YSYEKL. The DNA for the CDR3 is TGCGCCAGCAGCCTTGCAAGCTGGCGGGAGGGACTTAGCTCCTACAATGAGCAGTTCTTC. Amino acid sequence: CASSLASWREGLSSYNEQFF.

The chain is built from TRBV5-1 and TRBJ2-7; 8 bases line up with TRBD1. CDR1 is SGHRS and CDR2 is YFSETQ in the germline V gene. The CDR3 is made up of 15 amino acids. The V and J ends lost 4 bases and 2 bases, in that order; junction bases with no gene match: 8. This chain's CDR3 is CASSPAPGQAYEQYF. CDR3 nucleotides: TGCGCCAGCAGCCCCGCTCCGGGACAGGCCTACGAGCAGTACTTC.

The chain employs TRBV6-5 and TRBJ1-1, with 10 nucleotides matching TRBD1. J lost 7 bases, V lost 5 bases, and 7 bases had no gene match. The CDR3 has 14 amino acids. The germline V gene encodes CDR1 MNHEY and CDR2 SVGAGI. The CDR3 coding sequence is TGTGCCAGCAGTGTGACAGGGGGCGCGGGTGAAGCTTTCTTT. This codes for CASSVTGGAGEAFF.

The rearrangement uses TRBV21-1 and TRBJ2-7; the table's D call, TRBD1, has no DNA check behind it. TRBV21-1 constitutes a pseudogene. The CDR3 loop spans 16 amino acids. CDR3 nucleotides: TGTGCCAGCAGCAAATACGGGGGCAGGGGGCGATGGGAGCAGTACTTC. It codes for CASSKYGGRGRWEQYF.

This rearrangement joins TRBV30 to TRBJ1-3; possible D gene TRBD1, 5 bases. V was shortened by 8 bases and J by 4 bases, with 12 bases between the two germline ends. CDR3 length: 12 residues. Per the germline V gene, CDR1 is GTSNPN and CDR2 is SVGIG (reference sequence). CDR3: CARQGLGNTIYF. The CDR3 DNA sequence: TGTGCCCGGCAGGGTCTCGGAAACACCATATATTTT. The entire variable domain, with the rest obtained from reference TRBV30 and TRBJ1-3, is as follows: SQTIHQWPATLVQPVGSPLSLECTVEGTSNPNLYWYRQAAGRGLQLLFYSVGIGQISSEVPQNLSASRPQDRQFILSSKKLLLSDSGFYLCARQGLGNTIYFGEGSWLTVV.